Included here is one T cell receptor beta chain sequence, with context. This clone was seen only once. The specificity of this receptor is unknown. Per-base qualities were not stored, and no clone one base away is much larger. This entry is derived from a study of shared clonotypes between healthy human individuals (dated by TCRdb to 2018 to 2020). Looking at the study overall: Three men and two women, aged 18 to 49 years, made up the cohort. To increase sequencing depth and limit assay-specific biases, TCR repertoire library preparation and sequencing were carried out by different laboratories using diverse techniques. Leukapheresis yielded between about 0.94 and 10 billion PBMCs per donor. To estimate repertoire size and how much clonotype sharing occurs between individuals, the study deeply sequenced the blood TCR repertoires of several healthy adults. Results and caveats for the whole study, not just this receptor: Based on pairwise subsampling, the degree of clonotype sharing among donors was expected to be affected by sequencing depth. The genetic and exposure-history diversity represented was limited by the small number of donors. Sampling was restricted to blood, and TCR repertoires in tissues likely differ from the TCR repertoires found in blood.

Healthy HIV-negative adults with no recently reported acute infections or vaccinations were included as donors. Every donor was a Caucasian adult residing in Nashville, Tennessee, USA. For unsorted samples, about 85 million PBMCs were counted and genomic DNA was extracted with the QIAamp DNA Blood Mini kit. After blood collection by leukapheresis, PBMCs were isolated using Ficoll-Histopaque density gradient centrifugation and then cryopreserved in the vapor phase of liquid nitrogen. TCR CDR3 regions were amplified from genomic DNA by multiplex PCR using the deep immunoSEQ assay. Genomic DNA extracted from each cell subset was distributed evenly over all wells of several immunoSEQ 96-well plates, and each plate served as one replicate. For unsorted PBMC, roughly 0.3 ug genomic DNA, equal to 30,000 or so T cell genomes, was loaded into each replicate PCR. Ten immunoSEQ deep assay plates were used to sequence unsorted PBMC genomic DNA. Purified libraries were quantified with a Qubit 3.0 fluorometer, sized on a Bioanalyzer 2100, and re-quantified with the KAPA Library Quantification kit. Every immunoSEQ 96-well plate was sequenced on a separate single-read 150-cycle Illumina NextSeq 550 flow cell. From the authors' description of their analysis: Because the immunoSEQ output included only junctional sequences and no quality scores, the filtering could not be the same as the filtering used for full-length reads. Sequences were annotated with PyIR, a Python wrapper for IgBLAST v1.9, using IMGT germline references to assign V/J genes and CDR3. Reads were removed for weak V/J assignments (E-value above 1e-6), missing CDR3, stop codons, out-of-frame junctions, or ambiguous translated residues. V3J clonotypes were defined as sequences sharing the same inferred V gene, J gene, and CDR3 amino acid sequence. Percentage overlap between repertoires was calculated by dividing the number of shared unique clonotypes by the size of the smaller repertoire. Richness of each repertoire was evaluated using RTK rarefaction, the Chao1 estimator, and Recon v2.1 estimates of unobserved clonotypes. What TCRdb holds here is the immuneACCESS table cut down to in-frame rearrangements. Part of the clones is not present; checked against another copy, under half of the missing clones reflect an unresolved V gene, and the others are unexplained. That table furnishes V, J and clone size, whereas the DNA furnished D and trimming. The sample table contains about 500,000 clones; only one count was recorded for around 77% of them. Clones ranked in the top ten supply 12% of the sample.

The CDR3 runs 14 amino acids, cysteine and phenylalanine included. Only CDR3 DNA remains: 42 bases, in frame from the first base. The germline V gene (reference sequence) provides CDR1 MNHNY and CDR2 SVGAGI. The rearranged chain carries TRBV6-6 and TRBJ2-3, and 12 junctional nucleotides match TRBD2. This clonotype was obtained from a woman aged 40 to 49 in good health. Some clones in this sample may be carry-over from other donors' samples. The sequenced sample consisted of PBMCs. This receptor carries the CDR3 CAIGLAGRTDTQYF. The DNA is TGTGCGATCGGACTAGCGGGAAGAACAGATACGCAGTATTTT.